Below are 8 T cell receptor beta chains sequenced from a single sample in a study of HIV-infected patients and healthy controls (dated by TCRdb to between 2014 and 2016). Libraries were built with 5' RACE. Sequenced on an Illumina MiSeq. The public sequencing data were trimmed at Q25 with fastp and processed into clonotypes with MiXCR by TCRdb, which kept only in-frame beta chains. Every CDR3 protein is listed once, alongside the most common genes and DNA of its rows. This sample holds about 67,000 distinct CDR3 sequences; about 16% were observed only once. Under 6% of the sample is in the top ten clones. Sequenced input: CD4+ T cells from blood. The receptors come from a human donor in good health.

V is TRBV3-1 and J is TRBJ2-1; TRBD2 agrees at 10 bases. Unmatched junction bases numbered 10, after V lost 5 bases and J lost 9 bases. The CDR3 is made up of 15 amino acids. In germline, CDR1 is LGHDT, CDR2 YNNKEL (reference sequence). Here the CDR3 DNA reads TGTGCCAGCAGCACCCCCAGCGGGGGGGCAGCTGAGCAGTTCTTC. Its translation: CASSTPSGGAAEQFF.

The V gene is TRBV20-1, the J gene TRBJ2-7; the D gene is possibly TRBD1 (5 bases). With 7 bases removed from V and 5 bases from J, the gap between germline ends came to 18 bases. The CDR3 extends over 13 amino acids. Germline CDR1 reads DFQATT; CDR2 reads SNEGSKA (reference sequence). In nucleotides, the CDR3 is TGCAGTGGCCCTAAAGATGGGGCTAACGAGCAGTACTTC. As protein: CSGPKDGANEQYF.

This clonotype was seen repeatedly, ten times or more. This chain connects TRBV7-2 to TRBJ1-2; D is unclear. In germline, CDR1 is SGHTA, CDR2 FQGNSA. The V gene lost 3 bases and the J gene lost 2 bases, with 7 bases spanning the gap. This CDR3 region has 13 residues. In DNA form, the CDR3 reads TGTGCCAGCAGCTTTGACCGCAACTATGGCTACACCTTC. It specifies CASSFDRNYGYTF.

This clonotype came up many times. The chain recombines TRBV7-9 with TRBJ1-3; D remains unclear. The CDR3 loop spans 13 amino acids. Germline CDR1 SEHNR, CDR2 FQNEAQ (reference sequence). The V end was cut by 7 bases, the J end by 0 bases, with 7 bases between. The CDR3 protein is CASTSFSGNTIYF. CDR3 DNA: TGTGCCAGCACCAGTTTCTCTGGAAACACCATATATTTT.

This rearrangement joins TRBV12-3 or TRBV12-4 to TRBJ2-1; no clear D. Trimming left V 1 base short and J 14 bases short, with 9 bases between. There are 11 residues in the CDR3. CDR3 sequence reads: CASSLGVHEFF. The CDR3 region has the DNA TGTGCCAGCAGTTTAGGGGTACATGAGTTCTTC.

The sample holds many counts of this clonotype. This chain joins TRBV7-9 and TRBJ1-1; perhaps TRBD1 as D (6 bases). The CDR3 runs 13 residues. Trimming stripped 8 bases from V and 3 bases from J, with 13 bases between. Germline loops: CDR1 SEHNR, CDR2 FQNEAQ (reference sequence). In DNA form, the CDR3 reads TGTGCCAGCGACAGGACCGGGTACACTGAAGCTTTCTTT. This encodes CASDRTGYTEAFF.

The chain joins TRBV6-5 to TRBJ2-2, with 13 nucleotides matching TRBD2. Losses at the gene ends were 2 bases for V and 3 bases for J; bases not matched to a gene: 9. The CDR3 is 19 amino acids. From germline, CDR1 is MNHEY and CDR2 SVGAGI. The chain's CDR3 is CASSYGKTSGRQYTGELFF. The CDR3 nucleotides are TGTGCCAGCAGTTACGGGAAGACTAGCGGGAGGCAATACACCGGGGAGCTGTTTTTT.

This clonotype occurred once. Here the CDR3 DNA reads TGTGCCTGGAGTGCCGTGGGGCTGAAACTGTTTTTT. This gives the protein CAWSAVGLKLFF. The rearrangement links TRBV30 to TRBJ1-4, with a weak D call TRBD1 (5 bases). Germline CDR1 and CDR2: GTSNPN and SVGIG (reference sequence). The CDR3 extends over 12 amino acids. Deletions cut 1 base from V and 11 bases from J, with 11 bases between.